The clone carrying this TCR beta chain was observed a handful of times. TCRdb re-derived calls from the RT-PCR reads in MiXCR, one entry per CDR3 protein. The top ten clones hold roughly 3.6% of a sample with approximately 720,000 distinct CDR3 sequences, 14% of them seen once. The sample was memory CD4+ T cells from blood. This clonotype was sampled from a female donor in good health, serving as a healthy control.

CDR3 in amino acids: CSASGRDLNTGELFF. DNA for the CDR3: TGCAGTGCTTCAGGCCGGGACTTGAACACCGGGGAGCTGTTTTTT. The V and J genes are TRBV20-1 and TRBJ2-2; a possible D gene is TRBD2 (6 bases). The germline V gene has CDR1 DFQATT and CDR2 SNEGSKA (reference sequence). V shed 5 bases and J shed 1 base, with 14 bases lying between them. The CDR3 has 15 residues.